These 29 T cell receptor beta chains share one sample of origin, sequenced in a study of identical twins. TCRdb ran MiXCR on the 5' RACE reads and lists one entry per CDR3 protein. The table includes about 490,000 distinct CDR3 sequences, roughly 15% detected once. This same sample was also taken into another study, of yellow fever vaccine responses in identical twins.

Material: CD4+ T cells sorted from blood. These receptors all stem from a woman aged 18-30 years in good health.

V usage is TRBV28 and J usage is TRBJ2-4; D is unclear. The V end lost 6 bases, the J end lost 0 bases, and 12 bases lay between the germline ends. Germline loops: CDR1 MDHEN, CDR2 SYDVKM. This CDR3 has 15 residues. Here the CDR3 reads CASRNDVLAKNIQYF. The CDR3 nucleotides are TGTGCCAGCAGGAATGACGTACTAGCCAAAAACATTCAGTACTTC.

A remark on this clonotype: The junction departs from germline at one end; a sequencing error may be responsible. This chain connects TRBV15 to TRBJ2-4, with 7 bases identical to TRBD1. Germline lookup yields CDR1 LNHNV and CDR2 YYDKDF (reference sequence). This CDR3 is 14 amino acids long. CDR3 sequence reads: CATSSDRATHTYHF. The CDR3 bases are TGTGCCACCAGCTCCGACAGGGCCACTCACACTTATCACTTC.

The chain links TRBV3-1 to TRBJ1-5; D call uncertain. This CDR3 is 14 amino acids long. The germline V gene has CDR1 LGHDT and CDR2 YNNKEL (reference sequence). Trimming stripped 0 bases from V and 3 bases from J, with 6 bases between. CDR3 sequence (DNA): TGTGCCAGCAGCCAAGATCACGTCAATCAGCCCCAGCATTTT. Translated: CASSQDHVNQPQHF. The variable domain in full, completed from reference TRBV3-1 and TRBJ1-5, reads DTAVSQTPKYLVTQMGNDKSIKCEQNLGHDTMYWYKQDSKKFLKIMFSYNNKELIINETVPNRFSPKSPDKAHLNLHINSLELGDSAVYFCASSQDHVNQPQHFGDGTRLSIL.

This clonotype occurred a few times. The V and J genes are TRBV5-1 and TRBJ2-1; D uncertain. The germline gives CDR1 SGHRS, CDR2 YFSETQ. This CDR3 has 15 residues. V lost 0 bases and J 5 bases, leaving 12 bases between the germline ends. The CDR3 DNA follows: TGCGCCAGCAGCTTGGCCCCAGCTGGCCACAATGAGCAGTTCTTC. Translated, it gives CASSLAPAGHNEQFF.

This chain joins TRBV12-3 or TRBV12-4 and TRBJ2-1; TRBD2 is a possible D gene (5 bases). Trimming took 3 bases from V and 5 from J, leaving 14 bases between them. The CDR3 is made up of 15 amino acids. In DNA form, the CDR3 reads TGTGCCAGCAGTTTCGATGACTACCAGAACAATGAGCAGTTCTTC. Its translation is CASSFDDYQNNEQFF.

V and J are TRBV3-1 and TRBJ1-1, with D unresolved. V shed 2 bases and J shed 1 base, with 8 bases lying between them. The CDR3 consists of 14 residues. Germline values: CDR1 LGHDT, CDR2 YNNKEL (reference sequence). The CDR3 DNA sequence: TGTGCCAGCAGCCAACCGGGTACGAACACTGAAGCTTTCTTT. Protein: CASSQPGTNTEAFF.

This clonotype was seen a few times. DNA for the CDR3: TGTGCCAGCAGCCAAGTCATGGCGAACACCGGGGAGCTGTTTTTT. It yields the protein CASSQVMANTGELFF. The chain links TRBV4-2 to TRBJ2-2; unclear D gene. Trimming left V 1 base short and J 0 bases short, with 6 bases between. There are 15 residues in the CDR3. Per the germline V gene, CDR1 is LGHNA and CDR2 is YNFKEQ.

The rearrangement links TRBV15 to TRBJ2-7; 9 bases are shared with TRBD1. The CDR3 covers 15 residues. Unmatched junction bases numbered 10, after V lost 5 bases and J lost 5 bases. CDR1 LNHNV and CDR2 YYDKDF come from the germline V gene (reference sequence). The CDR3 bases are TGTGCCACCAGCCTAACACGGGACAGGGCCGACGAGCAGTACTTC. This codes for CATSLTRDRADEQYF.

CDR3 in DNA: TGTGCCAGCAGTTCAGGACAGGTTGTAGCCAAAAACATTCAGTACTTC. Translating gives CASSSGQVVAKNIQYF. This rearrangement joins TRBV12-3 or TRBV12-4 to TRBJ2-4, with 7 bases matching TRBD1. The CDR3 has 16 residues. Losses at the gene ends were 4 bases for V and 0 bases for J; bases not matched to a gene: 6.

This clonotype was detected only a few times. The V gene is TRBV7-6, the J gene TRBJ2-2, with 9 bases matching TRBD1. Looked up from germline, CDR1 is SGHVS and CDR2 is FNYEAQ. V lost 4 bases and J lost 6; bases outside the gene matches: 9. The CDR3 totals 16 residues. In DNA form, the CDR3 reads TGTGCCAGCAGCTCCATCCGGGACAGGGTGCCCGGGGAGCTGTTTTTT. As protein: CASSSIRDRVPGELFF. The full variable domain, with the rest looked up from reference TRBV7-6 and TRBJ2-2, is GAGVSQSPRYKVTKRGQDVALRCDPISGHVSLYWYRQALGQGPEFLTYFNYEAQQDKSGLPNDRFSAERPEGSISTLTIQRTEQRDSAMYRCASSSIRDRVPGELFFGEGSRLTVL.

This clonotype was detected a few times. The V call is TRBV12-3 or TRBV12-4, the J call TRBJ1-2; possibly TRBD1 for D (6 bases). The CDR3 consists of 13 residues. The V end was cut by 7 bases, the J end by 3 bases, with 12 bases between. For the CDR3, the DNA is TGTGCCAGCAATTTGGCAGGGGACTATGGCTACACCTTC. It is translated as CASNLAGDYGYTF.

A few counts support this clonotype. The V gene is TRBV5-1, the J gene TRBJ2-7, with TRBD2 identical over 10 bases. Germline trimming cut 0 bases from V and 6 bases from J; bases unmatched to any gene: 6. Germline V lookup: CDR1 SGHRS, CDR2 YFSETQ. The CDR3 sequence is 15 residues long. The CDR3: CASSLEASGSSEQYF. The CDR3 nucleotides are TGCGCCAGCAGCTTGGAGGCTAGCGGGAGCAGCGAGCAGTACTTC.

In this sample, this clonotype turned up a few times. J is TRBJ2-1 and V is TRBV11-2, with D tentatively TRBD1 or TRBD2 (5 bases each). Germline V gene sequence: CDR1 SGHAT, CDR2 FQNNGV. The V end lost 2 bases, the J end lost 4 bases, and 12 bases lay between the germline ends. This CDR3 comprises 15 residues. As DNA, the CDR3 is TGTGCCAGCAGCTTAATGAGGGGCCCATACAATGAGCAGTTCTTC. Its translation is CASSLMRGPYNEQFF.

The chain is built from TRBV7-9 and TRBJ1-2, with TRBD1 as a possible D gene (5 bases). The V and J ends lost 1 base and 8 bases respectively, with 11 bases between them. The CDR3 contains 13 residues. Germline V gives CDR1 SEHNR, CDR2 FQNEAQ (reference sequence). The CDR3 region has the DNA TGTGCCAGCAGCTTAGAGGTCGGGGGGGGCTACACCTTC. This sequence encodes CASSLEVGGGYTF.

The rearrangement joins TRBV6-1 to TRBJ2-6, with D tentatively TRBD1 (6 bases). Germline V gene data show CDR1 as MNHNS and CDR2 as SASEGT. The V end lost 8 bases, the J end lost 0 bases, and 17 bases lay between the germline ends. This CDR3 comprises 17 residues. CDR3 DNA sequence: TGTGCCAGCCTCCCAGGGACAAGGACCTCTGGGGCCAACGTCCTGACTTTC. This codes for CASLPGTRTSGANVLTF.

The J gene is TRBJ2-7, the V gene TRBV24-1, with 8 nucleotides matching TRBD1. The CDR3 has 16 residues. Trimming at V came to 1 base and at J to 6 bases, leaving 10 bases not matched to a gene. Germline V CDR1 and CDR2: KGHDR, SFDVKD. CDR3 loop: CATSDLIGQGFCEQYV. CDR3 DNA sequence: TGTGCCACCAGTGATTTAATTGGACAGGGATTTTGCGAGCAGTACGTC.

This chain connects TRBV6-1 to TRBJ2-2, with 15 bases fitting TRBD2. V shed 6 bases, J shed 0 bases, and the junction held 5 bases outside the gene matches. The CDR3 length is 18 residues. CDR1 and CDR2 from the germline V gene are MNHNS and SASEGT. CDR3 residues: CASRGLAGGLSNTGELFF. The CDR3 nucleotides are TGTGCCAGCAGGGGACTAGCGGGAGGCCTATCGAACACCGGGGAGCTGTTTTTT.

This clonotype has just a few counts. The chain is built from TRBV2 and TRBJ2-5; 9 positions match TRBD1. With V trimmed by 5 bases and J by 5 bases, 15 bases remained unmatched. The CDR3 is 17 amino acids. Germline CDR1 reads SNHLY; CDR2 reads FYNNEI. Written as DNA, the CDR3 is TGTGCCAGCAGTCAGGGAGCGGGGACAGGGTCGGAGGAGACCCAGTACTTC. Protein product: CASSQGAGTGSEETQYF.

V is TRBV10-3 and J is TRBJ2-3, with a possible D match to TRBD2 (6 bases). The CDR3 extends over 15 amino acids. Trimming removed 3 bases at V and 5 bases at J, with 15 bases between. Germline V gene sequence: CDR1 ENHRY, CDR2 SYGVKD. The CDR3 is CAISDSTRTKDTQYF. The CDR3 DNA is TGTGCCATCAGTGATTCGACTAGGACGAAAGATACGCAGTATTTT.

The chain is built from TRBV4-1 and TRBJ2-3, with D unclear. This CDR3 comprises 16 residues. Germline CDR1 and CDR2: MGHRA and YSYEKL. The V gene lost 1 base and the J gene lost 0 bases, with 11 bases spanning the gap. In nucleotides, the CDR3 is TGCGCCAGCAGCCAAGTGTTTCCAGTTAGCACAGATACGCAGTATTTT. It translates to CASSQVFPVSTDTQYF.

This clonotype was observed a handful of times. The CDR3 loop is CSAPDMTNEKLFF. The CDR3 DNA sequence: TGCAGTGCTCCGGACATGACTAATGAAAAACTGTTTTTT. The V call is TRBV20-1, the J call TRBJ1-4, with D maybe TRBD1 (5 bases). The length of the CDR3 is 13 residues. Germline V gene data show CDR1 as DFQATT and CDR2 as SNEGSKA (reference sequence). Trimming removed 5 bases at V and 2 bases at J, with 9 bases between.

The gene calls are TRBV27 and TRBJ2-4; tentatively, D is TRBD1 (5 bases). Trimming shortened V by 2 bases and J by 2 bases, and 13 bases separated the two germline ends. The CDR3 length is 16 residues. Germline values: CDR1 MNHEY, CDR2 SMNVEV (reference sequence). The CDR3 spells CASSLATGGSKNIQYF. CDR3 in DNA: TGTGCCAGCAGTTTAGCTACAGGCGGTTCCAAAAACATTCAGTACTTC.

The chain carries TRBV2 and TRBJ2-3; D possibly corresponds to TRBD2 (6 bases). Trimming pared 4 bases from V and 6 bases from J, leaving 17 bases between. The germline CDR1 and CDR2 sequences are SNHLY and FYNNEI. This CDR3 spans 15 amino acids. CDR3 residues: CASSVEGGRTDTQYF. For the CDR3, the DNA is TGTGCCAGCAGTGTGGAGGGTGGAAGAACGGATACGCAGTATTTT.

The gene calls are TRBV13 and TRBJ2-7; 7 bases agree with TRBD1. Trimming removed 5 bases from V and 4 bases from J; junction bases left unmatched: 8. The CDR3 covers 14 residues. Germline V gene lookup returns CDR1 PRHDT and CDR2 FYEKMQ (reference sequence). CDR3 residues: CASSRRDSRYEQYF. As DNA, the CDR3 is TGTGCCAGCAGCCGCCGGGACAGTCGATACGAGCAGTACTTC.

This chain links TRBV24-1 with TRBJ2-1; D could derive from TRBD1 or TRBD2 (5 bases each). The CDR3 has 15 residues. Trimming removed 0 bases from V and 8 bases from J, with 13 bases in between. Germline CDR1 reads KGHDR; CDR2 reads SFDVKD. The CDR3 region has the DNA TGTGCCACCAGTGATTTGCGATCGTTGGGGGATGAGCAGTTCTTC. It specifies CATSDLRSLGDEQFF.

There are a few counts of this clonotype. V gene TRBV9 combines with J gene TRBJ2-3; D unresolved. Germline CDR1 and CDR2: SGDLS and YYNGEE. V lost 0 bases and J lost 0, with 14 bases in between. The length of the CDR3 is 17 residues. In nucleotides, the CDR3 is TGTGCCAGCAGCGTAGTCCCCTCCTTGACTAGCACAGATACGCAGTATTTT. Amino acid sequence: CASSVVPSLTSTDTQYF.

The chain employs TRBV2 and TRBJ2-2; tentatively, D is TRBD1 or TRBD2 (6 bases each). Trimming shortened V by 6 bases and J by 5 bases, and 10 bases separated the two germline ends. The CDR3 contains 13 residues. Per the germline V gene, CDR1 is SNHLY and CDR2 is FYNNEI. The CDR3: CASSRGQTGELFF. CDR3 sequence (DNA): TGTGCCAGCAGCCGGGGGCAGACCGGGGAGCTGTTTTTT.

This clonotype occurred a few times. The chain joins TRBV4-2 to TRBJ2-2; maybe TRBD2 (7 bases). This CDR3 comprises 16 residues. Per germline, CDR1 LGHNA and CDR2 YNFKEQ. V lost 3 bases and J 7 bases, leaving 18 bases between the germline ends. The CDR3 coding sequence is TGTGCCAGCAGCCACGAAAGGGGGGGGTTCGGCGGGGAGCTGTTTTTT. The encoded protein is CASSHERGGFGGELFF.

This clonotype has only a few counts. This CDR3 is CASSPHLVDEKLFF. CDR3 sequence (DNA): TGTGCCTCCAGTCCCCACCTGGTTGATGAAAAACTGTTTTTT. The chain combines TRBV12-3 or TRBV12-4 with TRBJ1-4, with D uncertain. This CDR3 is built from 14 residues. V lost 11 bases and J 6 bases, leaving 19 bases between the germline ends.